This T cell receptor beta chain is drawn from a study of immune heterogeneity within non-small cell lung tumors. V was trimmed by 6 bases and J by 5 bases, leaving 23 bases between them. Germline assignment: CDR1 LNHDA and CDR2 SQIVND (reference sequence). The CDR3 length is 16 residues. TCR beta CDR3 regions came from multiplex PCR with 32 forward V and 13 reverse J primers. Each CDR3 protein gets one entry after TCRdb re-called the multiplex PCR reads with MiXCR. The sample shows some 9,800 distinct CDR3 sequences, roughly 17% of them seen only once. As template, the study used bulk tumor genomic DNA at 500 to 750 ng per sample. Several spatially distant biopsies were obtained per primary tumor intraoperatively. Surgery that was curative in intent was performed on patients with untreated, newly diagnosed non-small cell lung cancer. Regarding the study as a whole: Patients largely differed in their high-frequency T-cell receptor beta clonotypes.

This clonotype is deemed medium-sized. Its antigen remains unidentified. The source of this sequence is a man aged 35-49 years with non-small cell lung cancer. The V call is TRBV19, the J call TRBJ2-7; perhaps TRBD2 as D (6 bases). The specimen sequenced was lung tumor tissue. CDR3 amino acids: CASRKGLGTADHEQYF. Here the CDR3 DNA reads TGTGCCAGTAGGAAGGGGTTGGGGACTGCCGATCACGAGCAGTACTTC.